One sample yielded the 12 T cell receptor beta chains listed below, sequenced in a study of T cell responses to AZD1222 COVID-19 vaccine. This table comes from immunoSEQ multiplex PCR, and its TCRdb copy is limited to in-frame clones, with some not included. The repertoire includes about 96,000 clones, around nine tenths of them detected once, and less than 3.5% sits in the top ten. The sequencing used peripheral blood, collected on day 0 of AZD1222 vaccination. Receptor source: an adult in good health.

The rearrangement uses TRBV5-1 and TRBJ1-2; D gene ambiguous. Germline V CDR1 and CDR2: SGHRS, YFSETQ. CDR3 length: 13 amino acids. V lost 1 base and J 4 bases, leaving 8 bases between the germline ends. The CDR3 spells CASSLTEVYGYTF. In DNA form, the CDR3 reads TGCGCCAGCAGCTTGACAGAAGTCTATGGCTACACCTTC.

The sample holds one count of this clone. CDR3 bases: TGTGCCAGCAGCTTAGGTTCAGCTTACGAGCAGTACTTC. Translation gives CASSLGSAYEQYF. The chain has TRBV7-8 and TRBJ2-7, with no clear D. Germline CDR1 is SGHVS and CDR2 is FQNEAQ. Deletions cut 1 base from V and 4 bases from J, with 8 bases between. The CDR3 is 13 amino acids. The full variable domain, in which reference TRBV7-8 and TRBJ2-7 provide the parts outside the CDR3, is GAGVSQSPRYKVAKRGQDVALRCDPISGHVSLFWYQQALGQGPEFLTYFQNEAQLDKSGLPSDRFFAERPEGSVSTLKIQRTQQEDSAVYLCASSLGSAYEQYFGPGTRLTVT.

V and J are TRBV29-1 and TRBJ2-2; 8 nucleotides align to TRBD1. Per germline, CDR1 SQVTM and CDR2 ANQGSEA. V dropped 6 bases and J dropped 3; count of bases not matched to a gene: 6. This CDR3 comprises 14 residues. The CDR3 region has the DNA TGCAGCGTCGCACCGGGACAGGACACCGGGGAGCTGTTTTTT. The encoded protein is CSVAPGQDTGELFF.

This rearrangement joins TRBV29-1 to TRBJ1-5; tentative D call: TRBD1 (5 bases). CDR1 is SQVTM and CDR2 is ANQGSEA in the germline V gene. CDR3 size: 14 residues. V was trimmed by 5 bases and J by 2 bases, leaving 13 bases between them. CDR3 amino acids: CSVTWGSGNQPQHF. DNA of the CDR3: TGCAGCGTTACGTGGGGGAGCGGCAATCAGCCCCAGCATTTT.

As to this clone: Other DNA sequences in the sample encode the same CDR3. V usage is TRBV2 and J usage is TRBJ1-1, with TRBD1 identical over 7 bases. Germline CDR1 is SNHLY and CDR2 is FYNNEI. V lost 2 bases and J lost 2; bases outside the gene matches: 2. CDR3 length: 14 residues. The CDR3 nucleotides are TGTGCCAGCAGTGAAAGGACAGGCAACACTGAAGCTTTCTTT. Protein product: CASSERTGNTEAFF.

CDR3 in DNA: TGTGCCAGCAGCTTGGAACAGGGTTCAGATACGCAGTATTTT. This gives the protein CASSLEQGSDTQYF. The chain is built from TRBV5-4 and TRBJ2-3, with D maybe TRBD1 (6 bases). Germline V CDR1 and CDR2: SGHNT, YYREEE (reference sequence). V was pared by 0 bases and J by 4 bases, with 9 bases between. There are 14 residues in the CDR3.

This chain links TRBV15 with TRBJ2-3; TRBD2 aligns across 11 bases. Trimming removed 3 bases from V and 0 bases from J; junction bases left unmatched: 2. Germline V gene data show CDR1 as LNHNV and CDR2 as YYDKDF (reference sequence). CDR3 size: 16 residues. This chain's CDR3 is CATSSRTSGSTDTQYF. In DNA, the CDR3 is TGTGCCACCAGCAGCAGGACTAGCGGGAGCACAGATACGCAGTATTTT.

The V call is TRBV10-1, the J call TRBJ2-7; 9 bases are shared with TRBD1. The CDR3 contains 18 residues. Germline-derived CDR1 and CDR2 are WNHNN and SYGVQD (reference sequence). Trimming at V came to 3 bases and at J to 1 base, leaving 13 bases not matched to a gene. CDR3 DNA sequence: TGCGCCAGCAGTGATGGACCCCTTGACAGGGGGGCTTCCTACGAGCAGTACTTC. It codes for CASSDGPLDRGASYEQYF.

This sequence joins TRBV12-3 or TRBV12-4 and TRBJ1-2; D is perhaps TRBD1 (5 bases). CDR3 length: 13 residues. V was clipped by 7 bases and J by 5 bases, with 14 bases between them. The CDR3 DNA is TGTGCCAGCACTCTAGGGGATAGATATGGCTACACCTTC. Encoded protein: CASTLGDRYGYTF.

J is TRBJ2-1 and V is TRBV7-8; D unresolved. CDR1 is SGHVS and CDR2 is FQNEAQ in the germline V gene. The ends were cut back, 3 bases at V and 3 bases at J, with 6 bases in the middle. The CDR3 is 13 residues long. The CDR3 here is CASSFTIYNEQFF. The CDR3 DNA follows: TGTGCCAGCAGCTTCACCATCTACAATGAGCAGTTCTTC. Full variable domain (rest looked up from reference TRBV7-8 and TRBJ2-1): GAGVSQSPRYKVAKRGQDVALRCDPISGHVSLFWYQQALGQGPEFLTYFQNEAQLDKSGLPSDRFFAERPEGSVSTLKIQRTQQEDSAVYLCASSFTIYNEQFFGPGTRLTVL.

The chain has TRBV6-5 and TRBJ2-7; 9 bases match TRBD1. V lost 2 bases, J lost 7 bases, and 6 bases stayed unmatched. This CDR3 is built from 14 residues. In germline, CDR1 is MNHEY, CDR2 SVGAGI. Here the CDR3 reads CASSYPGQGREQYF. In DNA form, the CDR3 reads TGTGCCAGCAGTTACCCGGGACAGGGACGGGAGCAGTACTTC.

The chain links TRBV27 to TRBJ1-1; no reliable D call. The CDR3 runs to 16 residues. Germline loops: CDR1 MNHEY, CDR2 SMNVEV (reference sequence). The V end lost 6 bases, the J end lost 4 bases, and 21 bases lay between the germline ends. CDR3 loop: CASRRRPREVGTEAFF. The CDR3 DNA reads TGTGCCAGCAGAAGAAGACCTCGCGAGGTCGGCACTGAAGCTTTCTTT.